This entry features one T cell receptor beta chain sequence. The CDR3 runs to 13 residues. Per the germline V gene, CDR1 is SGHVS and CDR2 is FQNEAQ. V was pared by 6 bases and J by 1 base, with 4 bases between. The source of the sample is a study of blood T cell repertoires in COVID-19. Data came from immunoSEQ multiplex PCR; TCRdb stores just in-frame clones and leaves some out. The data hold around 130,000 clones, with around 83% observed a single time. The sequence came from a man aged 30-40 years with COVID-19, enrolled during active disease. The chain recombines TRBV7-8 with TRBJ2-6; D uncertain. Sequenced: peripheral blood. CDR3 region: CASSPSGANVLTF. In nucleotides, the CDR3 is TGTGCCAGCAGTCCGTCTGGGGCCAACGTCCTGACTTTC.